Reported below is one TCR beta chain. This CDR3 is built from 15 residues. J gave up 1 base and V 2 bases, and 3 bases lay outside the gene matches. The germline V gene encodes CDR1 KGHSH and CDR2 LQKENI. The data are from a study of blood T cell repertoires in COVID-19. Study context: Material from acute and convalescent COVID-19 was sourced from the United States, Italy and Spain. T cells, B-cell-depleted T cells, or PBMCs provided the cDNA or gDNA that served as material.

In the original workflow: Amplifying reference gene primers gave estimates of nucleated cell counts. TCRdb's copy holds only in-frame clones and misses some; the assay was immunoSEQ multiplex PCR. The V and J calls and clone size were taken over from that table, and D and trimming were inferred from the DNA. The sample lists some 77,000 clones, more than 80% occurring once. This clonotype was obtained from a woman aged 70-85 years with acute or convalescent COVID-19. This sequence joins TRBV18 and TRBJ1-1; 8 bases align to TRBD1. Sequenced: peripheral blood. CDR3 region: CASSPGQGPNTEAFF. The CDR3 DNA sequence: TGTGCCAGCTCACCAGGACAGGGCCCGAACACTGAAGCTTTCTTT.